One and the same sample provided the 2 T cell receptor beta chains below, sequenced in a study of T cell clones after liver transplantation. Sequenced by immunoSEQ multiplex PCR; TCRdb stores in-frame clones only, minus some. The sample lists 68,000 or so clones, about four fifths occurring once. The sequencing used CD4+ T cells from blood, collected before liver transplant. The origin of the receptors is a human donor who received a liver transplant.

The table lists this clone with a few counts. The chain joins TRBV9 to TRBJ2-1, with D possibly being TRBD2 (5 bases). CDR3 length equals 16 residues. CDR1 is SGDLS, CDR2 YYNGEE, per germline. V shed 0 bases and J shed 6 bases, with 16 bases lying between them. CDR3 in amino acids: CASSVVFSGPSNEQFF. The CDR3 DNA reads as TGTGCCAGCAGCGTAGTTTTCAGCGGACCGTCCAATGAGCAGTTCTTC.

This chain connects TRBV5-1 to TRBJ1-4; 8 bases are shared with TRBD1. The length of the CDR3 is 15 residues. The germline gives CDR1 SGHRS, CDR2 YFSETQ. V lost 4 bases to trimming and J lost 4 bases; unmatched junction nucleotides: 6. CDR3 amino acids: CASSIQGVLNEKLFF. The CDR3 nucleotides read TGCGCCAGCAGCATACAGGGGGTCCTTAATGAAAAACTGTTTTTT.